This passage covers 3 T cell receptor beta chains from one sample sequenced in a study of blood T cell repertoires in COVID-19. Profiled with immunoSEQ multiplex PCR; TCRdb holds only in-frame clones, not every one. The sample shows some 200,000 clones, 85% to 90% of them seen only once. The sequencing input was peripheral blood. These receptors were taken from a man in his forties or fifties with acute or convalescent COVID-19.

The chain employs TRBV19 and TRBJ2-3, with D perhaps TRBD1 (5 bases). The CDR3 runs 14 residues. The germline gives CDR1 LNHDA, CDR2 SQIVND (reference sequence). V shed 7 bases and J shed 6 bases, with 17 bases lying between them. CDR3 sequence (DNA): TGTGCCAGTAAGGAGAGTGGGTACAGGGATACGCAGTATTTT. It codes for CASKESGYRDTQYF.

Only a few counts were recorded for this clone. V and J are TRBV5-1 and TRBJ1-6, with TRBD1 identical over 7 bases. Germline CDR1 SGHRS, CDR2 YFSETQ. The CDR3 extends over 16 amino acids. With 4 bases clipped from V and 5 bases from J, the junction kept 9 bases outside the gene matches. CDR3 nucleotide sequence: TGCGCCAGCAGCAGCACAGGGGCCGGTAATAATTCACCCCTCCACTTT. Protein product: CASSSTGAGNNSPLHF.

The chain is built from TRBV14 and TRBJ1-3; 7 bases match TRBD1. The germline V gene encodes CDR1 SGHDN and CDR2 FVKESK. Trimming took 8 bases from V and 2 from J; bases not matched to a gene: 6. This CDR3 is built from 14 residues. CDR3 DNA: TGTGCCAGCTTCAGACAGGGAGCTGGAAACACCATATATTTT. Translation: CASFRQGAGNTIYF.